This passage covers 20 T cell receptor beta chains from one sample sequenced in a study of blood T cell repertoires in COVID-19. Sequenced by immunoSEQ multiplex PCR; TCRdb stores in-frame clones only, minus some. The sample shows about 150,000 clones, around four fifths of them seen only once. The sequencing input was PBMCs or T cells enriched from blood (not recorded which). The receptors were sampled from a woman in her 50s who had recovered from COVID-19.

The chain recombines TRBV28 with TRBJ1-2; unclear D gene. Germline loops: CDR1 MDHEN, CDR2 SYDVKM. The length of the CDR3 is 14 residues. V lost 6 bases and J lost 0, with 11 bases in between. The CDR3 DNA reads TGTGCCAGCAGCATAACCGCAGCTAACTATGGCTACACCTTC. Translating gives CASSITAANYGYTF.

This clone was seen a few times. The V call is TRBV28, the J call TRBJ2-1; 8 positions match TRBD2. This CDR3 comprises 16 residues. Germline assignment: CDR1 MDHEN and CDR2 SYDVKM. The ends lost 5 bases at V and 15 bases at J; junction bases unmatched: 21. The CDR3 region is CASSGPRGGQLYIPFF. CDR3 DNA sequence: TGTGCCAGCAGTGGACCACGGGGGGGCCAATTATATATTCCGTTCTTC.

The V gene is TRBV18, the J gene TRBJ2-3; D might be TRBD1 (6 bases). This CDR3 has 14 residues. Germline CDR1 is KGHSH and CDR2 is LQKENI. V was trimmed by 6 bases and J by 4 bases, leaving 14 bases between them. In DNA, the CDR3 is TGTGCCAGCTCGGGGCGACAGGTAGCAGATACGCAGTATTTT. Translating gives CASSGRQVADTQYF. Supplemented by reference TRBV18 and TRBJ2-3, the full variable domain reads NAGVMQNPRHLVRRRGQEARLRCSPMKGHSHVYWYRQLPEEGLKFMVYLQKENIIDESGMPKERFSAEFPKEGPSILRIQQVVRGDSAAYFCASSGRQVADTQYFGPGTRLTVL.

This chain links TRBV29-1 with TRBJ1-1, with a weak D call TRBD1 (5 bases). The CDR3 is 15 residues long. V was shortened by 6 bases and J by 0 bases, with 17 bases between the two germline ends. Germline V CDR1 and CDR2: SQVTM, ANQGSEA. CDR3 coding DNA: TGCAGCGTCGCTACGGGACTGTTCATGAACACTGAAGCTTTCTTT. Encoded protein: CSVATGLFMNTEAFF.

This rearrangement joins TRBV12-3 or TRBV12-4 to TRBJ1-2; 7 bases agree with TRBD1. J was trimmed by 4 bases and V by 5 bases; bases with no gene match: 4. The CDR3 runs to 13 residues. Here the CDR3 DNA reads TGTGCCAGCAGTCTCCGGGACAGCTATGGCTACACCTTC. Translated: CASSLRDSYGYTF.

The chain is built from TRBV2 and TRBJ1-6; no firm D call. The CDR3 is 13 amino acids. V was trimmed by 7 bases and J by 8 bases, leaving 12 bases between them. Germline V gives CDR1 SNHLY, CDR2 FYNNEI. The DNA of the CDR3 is TGTGCCAGCAAGGAGACGTCGGATTCACCCCTCCACTTT. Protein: CASKETSDSPLHF.

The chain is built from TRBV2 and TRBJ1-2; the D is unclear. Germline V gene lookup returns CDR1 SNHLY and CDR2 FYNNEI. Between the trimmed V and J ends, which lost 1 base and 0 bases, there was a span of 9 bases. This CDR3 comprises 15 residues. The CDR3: CASSEVLIANYGYTF. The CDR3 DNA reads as TGTGCCAGCAGTGAAGTCCTTATAGCTAACTATGGCTACACCTTC.

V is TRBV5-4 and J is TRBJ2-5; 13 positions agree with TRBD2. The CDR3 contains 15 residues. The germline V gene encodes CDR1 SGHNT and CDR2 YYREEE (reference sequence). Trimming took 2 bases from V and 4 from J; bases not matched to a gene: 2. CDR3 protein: CASSFGLAGVETQYF. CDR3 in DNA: TGTGCCAGCAGCTTTGGACTAGCGGGGGTAGAGACCCAGTACTTC.

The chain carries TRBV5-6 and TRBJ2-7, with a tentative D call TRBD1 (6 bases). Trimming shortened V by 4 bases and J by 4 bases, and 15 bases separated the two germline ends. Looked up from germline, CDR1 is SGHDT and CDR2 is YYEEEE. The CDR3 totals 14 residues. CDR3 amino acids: CASSLAGDGYEQYF. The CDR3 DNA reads TGTGCCAGCAGCCTAGCAGGGGACGGGTACGAGCAGTACTTC.

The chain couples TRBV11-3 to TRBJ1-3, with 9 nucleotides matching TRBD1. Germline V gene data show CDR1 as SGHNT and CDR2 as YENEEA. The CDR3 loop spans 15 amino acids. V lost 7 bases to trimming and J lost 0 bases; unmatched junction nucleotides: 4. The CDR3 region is CASMGQGNSGNTIYF. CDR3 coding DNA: TGTGCCAGCATGGGACAGGGTAACTCTGGAAACACCATATATTTT.

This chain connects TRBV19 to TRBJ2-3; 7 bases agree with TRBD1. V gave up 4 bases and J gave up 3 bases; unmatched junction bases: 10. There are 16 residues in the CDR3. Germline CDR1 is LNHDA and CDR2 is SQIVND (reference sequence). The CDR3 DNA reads TGTGCCAGTAGTAACCTGGGGACAGATCCTACAGATACGCAGTATTTT. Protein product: CASSNLGTDPTDTQYF.

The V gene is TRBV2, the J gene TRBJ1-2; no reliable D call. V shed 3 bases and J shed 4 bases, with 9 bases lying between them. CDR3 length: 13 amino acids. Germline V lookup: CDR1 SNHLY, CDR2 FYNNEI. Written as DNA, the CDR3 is TGTGCCAGCAGTGAGGGCCAGTTCTATGGCTACACCTTC. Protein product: CASSEGQFYGYTF.

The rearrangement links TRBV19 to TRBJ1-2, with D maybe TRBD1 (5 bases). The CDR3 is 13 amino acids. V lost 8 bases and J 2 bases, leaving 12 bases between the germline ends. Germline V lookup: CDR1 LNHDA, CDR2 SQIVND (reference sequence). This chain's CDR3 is CASAAGRNYGYTF. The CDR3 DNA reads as TGTGCCAGTGCGGCGGGGCGGAACTATGGCTACACCTTC.

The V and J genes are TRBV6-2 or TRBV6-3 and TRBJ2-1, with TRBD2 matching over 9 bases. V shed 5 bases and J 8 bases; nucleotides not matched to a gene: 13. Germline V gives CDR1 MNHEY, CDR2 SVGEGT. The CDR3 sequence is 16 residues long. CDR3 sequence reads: CASSPGRGLAIHEQFF. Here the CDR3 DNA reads TGTGCCAGCAGTCCAGGGCGGGGACTAGCCATCCATGAGCAGTTCTTC.

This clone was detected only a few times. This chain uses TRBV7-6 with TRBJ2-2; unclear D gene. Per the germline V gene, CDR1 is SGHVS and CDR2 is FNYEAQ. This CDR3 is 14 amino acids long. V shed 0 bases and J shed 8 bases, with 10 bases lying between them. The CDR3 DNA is TGTGCCAGCAGCTTAGCCCAGACTTGGGGGGAGCTGTTTTTT. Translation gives CASSLAQTWGELFF.

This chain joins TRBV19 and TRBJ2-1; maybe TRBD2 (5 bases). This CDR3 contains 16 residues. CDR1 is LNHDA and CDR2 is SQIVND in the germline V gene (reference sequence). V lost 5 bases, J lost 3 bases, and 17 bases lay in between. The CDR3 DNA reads TGTGCCAGTAGTCCCCACTGGGAGAGACTCTACAATGAGCAGTTCTTC. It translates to CASSPHWERLYNEQFF.

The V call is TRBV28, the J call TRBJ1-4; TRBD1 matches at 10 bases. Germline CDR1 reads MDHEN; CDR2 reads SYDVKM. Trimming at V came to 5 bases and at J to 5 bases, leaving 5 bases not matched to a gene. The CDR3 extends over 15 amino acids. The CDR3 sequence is CASSPTGQGNEKLFF. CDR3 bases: TGTGCCAGCAGTCCAACGGGACAGGGGAATGAAAAACTGTTTTTT.

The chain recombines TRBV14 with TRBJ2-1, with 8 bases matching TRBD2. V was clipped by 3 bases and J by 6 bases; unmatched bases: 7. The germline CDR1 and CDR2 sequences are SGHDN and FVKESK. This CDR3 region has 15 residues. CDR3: CASSQSGGALNEQFF. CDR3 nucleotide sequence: TGTGCCAGCAGCCAGTCCGGGGGGGCCCTCAATGAGCAGTTCTTC.

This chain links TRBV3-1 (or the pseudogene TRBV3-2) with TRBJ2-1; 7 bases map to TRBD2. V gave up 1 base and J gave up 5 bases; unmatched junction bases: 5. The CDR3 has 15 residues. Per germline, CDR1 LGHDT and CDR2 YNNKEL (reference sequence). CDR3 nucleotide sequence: TGTGCCAGCAGCCAAGTATCAGCGGGGCACAATGAGCAGTTCTTC. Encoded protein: CASSQVSAGHNEQFF.

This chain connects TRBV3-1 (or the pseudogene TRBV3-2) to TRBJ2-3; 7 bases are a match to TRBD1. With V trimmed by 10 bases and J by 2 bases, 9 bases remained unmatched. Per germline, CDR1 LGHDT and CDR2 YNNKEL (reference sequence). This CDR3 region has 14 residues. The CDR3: CAISGTANTDTQYF. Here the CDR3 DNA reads TGTGCCATATCCGGGACAGCTAACACAGATACGCAGTATTTT.